Shown below are 9 T cell receptor beta chains from a single sample sequenced in a study of blood T cell repertoires in COVID-19. Data came from immunoSEQ multiplex PCR; TCRdb stores just in-frame clones and leaves some out. This repertoire shows about 130,000 clones, roughly 91% found once; its top ten account for about 17%. The sample consisted of peripheral blood. All receptors derive from a man aged 50-59 years with active or convalescent COVID-19.

The chain employs TRBV5-1 and TRBJ2-1; TRBD1 aligns across 8 bases. After removal of 0 bases from V and 6 bases from J, the junction contained 8 bases not matched to a gene. In germline, CDR1 is SGHRS, CDR2 YFSETQ. The CDR3 totals 16 residues. CDR3 amino acids: CASSLEGGRGRNEQFF. For the CDR3, the DNA is TGCGCCAGCAGCTTGGAGGGGGGCAGGGGGCGCAATGAGCAGTTCTTC. Complete variable domain (other parts from reference TRBV5-1 and TRBJ2-1): KAGVTQTPRYLIKTRGQQVTLSCSPISGHRSVSWYQQTPGQGLQFLFEYFSETQRNKGNFPGRFSGRQFSNSRSEMNVSTLELGDSALYLCASSLEGGRGRNEQFFGPGTRLTVL.

This sequence joins TRBV18 and TRBJ1-4, with TRBD1 identical over 7 bases. This CDR3 comprises 14 residues. The ends lost 2 bases at V and 5 bases at J; junction bases unmatched: 2. Per the germline V gene, CDR1 is KGHSH and CDR2 is LQKENI. The CDR3 loop is CASSPVRGNEKLFF. As DNA, the CDR3 is TGTGCCAGCTCACCAGTCAGGGGGAATGAAAAACTGTTTTTT.

This chain uses TRBV7-9 with TRBJ2-7, with 12 bases matching TRBD1. V was pared by 5 bases and J by 5 bases, with 7 bases of the junction left unmatched. Looked up from germline, CDR1 is SEHNR and CDR2 is FQNEAQ (reference sequence). The CDR3 spans 15 residues. CDR3 DNA sequence: TGTGCCAGCAGCCTCCGGGGACAGGGGGCGGACGAGCAGTACTTC. This encodes CASSLRGQGADEQYF. Supplemented by reference TRBV7-9 and TRBJ2-7, the full variable domain reads DTGVSQNPRHKITKRGQNVTFRCDPISEHNRLYWYRQTLGQGPEFLTYFQNEAQLEKSRLLSDRFSAERPKGSFSTLEIQRTEQGDSAMYLCASSLRGQGADEQYFGPGTRLTVT.

This sequence joins TRBV18 and TRBJ1-1; no reliable D call. Germline V gene data show CDR1 as KGHSH and CDR2 as LQKENI. This CDR3 is 14 amino acids long. The V end was cut by 3 bases, the J end by 1 base, with 9 bases between. CDR3 loop: CASSPPHTNTEAFF. The CDR3 coding sequence is TGTGCCAGCTCACCGCCACATACGAACACTGAAGCTTTCTTT.

The chain links TRBV18 to TRBJ2-3; 7 bases are a match to TRBD1. The CDR3 is made up of 14 amino acids. In germline, CDR1 is KGHSH, CDR2 LQKENI. V trimming: 8 bases; J trimming: 6 bases; junction bases outside the gene matches: 11. The CDR3 nucleotides read TGTGCCAGCCGAAGGGGGCTTTCTACGGATACGCAGTATTTT. Translating gives CASRRGLSTDTQYF. The entire variable domain, with the rest obtained from reference TRBV18 and TRBJ2-3, is as follows: NAGVMQNPRHLVRRRGQEARLRCSPMKGHSHVYWYRQLPEEGLKFMVYLQKENIIDESGMPKERFSAEFPKEGPSILRIQQVVRGDSAAYFCASRRGLSTDTQYFGPGTRLTVL.

The chain carries TRBV19 and TRBJ2-7, with D possibly TRBD2 on 5 matching bases. The CDR3 is made up of 16 amino acids. V was clipped by 5 bases and J by 3 bases, with 20 bases between them. CDR1 and CDR2 (germline): LNHDA, SQIVND (reference sequence). CDR3 in amino acids: CASSDLSGGGFYEQYF. CDR3 nucleotide sequence: TGTGCCAGTAGTGACCTCAGCGGTGGAGGCTTCTACGAGCAGTACTTC.

This CDR3 is CASSGFGRERHEQFF. The CDR3 DNA reads TGTGCCAGCAGCGGGTTTGGGCGGGAGAGACATGAGCAGTTCTTC. This chain uses TRBV6-5 with TRBJ2-1; 7 nucleotides line up with TRBD2. CDR1 is MNHEY and CDR2 is SVGAGI in the germline V gene. This CDR3 spans 15 amino acids. With 6 bases clipped from V and 8 bases from J, the junction kept 13 bases outside the gene matches.

The chain joins TRBV10-3 to TRBJ2-2; TRBD1 matches at 10 bases. The CDR3 covers 15 residues. Unmatched junction bases numbered 8, after V lost 8 bases and J lost 5 bases. Germline lookup yields CDR1 ENHRY and CDR2 SYGVKD. CDR3 DNA sequence: TGTGCCATCGGCGATGACAGGGGGCCTACCGGGGAGCTGTTTTTT. As protein: CAIGDDRGPTGELFF.

The chain has TRBV3-1 (or the pseudogene TRBV3-2) and TRBJ2-1; 7 bases are shared with TRBD2. The CDR3 has 15 residues. V trimming: 4 bases; J trimming: 2 bases; junction bases outside the gene matches: 5. Germline assignment: CDR1 LGHDT and CDR2 YNNKEL (reference sequence). CDR3 nucleotide sequence: TGTGCCAGCAGCCCTTTAGGGACTACCTACAATGAGCAGTTCTTC. Translated, it gives CASSPLGTTYNEQFF.